A single sample is the source of the 5 T cell receptor beta chains below, sequenced in a study of cytomegalovirus exposure and HLA in healthy donors (dated by TCRdb to about 2017). Libraries were built with the immunoSEQ multiplex PCR assay. TCRdb provides this immuneACCESS table in a form limited to in-frame rearrangements. Some clones are lacking; in checked studies, under half of them reflect an unresolved V gene, and why the rest are absent is not known. The sample table records approximately 80,000 clones; approximately 93% of these occur just once. The leading ten clones occupy 3% to 4.5% of the sample. The sample comprised PBMCs. The receptors derive from a woman aged 25 to 39 in good health and CMV-seronegative.

The gene calls are TRBV6-5 and TRBJ1-2, with D unresolved. Germline V gene lookup returns CDR1 MNHEY and CDR2 SVGAGI. V was cut by 3 bases and J by 8 bases, with 13 bases left in between. The CDR3 covers 13 residues. CDR3 nucleotides: TGTGCCAGCAGTTATCCCGCAGGTTACGGCTACACCTTC. It specifies CASSYPAGYGYTF.

The chain employs TRBV9 and TRBJ1-1, with 7 nucleotides matching TRBD1. Germline CDR1 and CDR2: SGDLS and YYNGEE. The V gene end was trimmed by 4 bases and the J gene end by 2 bases; junction bases not matched to a gene: 5. The CDR3 has 14 amino acids. The CDR3 coding sequence is TGTGCCAGCAGCCCTCGGGACAGAAACACTGAAGCTTTCTTT. It codes for CASSPRDRNTEAFF. Combining the CDR3 with reference TRBV9 and TRBJ1-1 gives the whole variable domain DSGVTQTPKHLITATGQRVTLRCSPRSGDLSVYWYQQSLDQGLQFLIQYYNGEERAKGNILERFSAQQFPDLHSELNLSSLELGDSALYFCASSPRDRNTEAFFGQGTRLTVV.

The chain is built from TRBV10-3 and TRBJ2-3; TRBD2 is a possible D gene (5 bases). This CDR3 contains 13 residues. Germline V CDR1 and CDR2: ENHRY, SYGVKD. Trimming left V 4 bases short and J 4 bases short, with 9 bases between. The CDR3 bases are TGTGCCATCAGTGGAGGGATGTCAGATACGCAGTATTTT. Amino acids: CAISGGMSDTQYF.

The rearrangement joins TRBV9 to TRBJ2-7; TRBD1 agrees at 8 bases. With V trimmed by 0 bases and J by 3 bases, 8 bases remained unmatched. Germline V lookup: CDR1 SGDLS, CDR2 YYNGEE. The CDR3 spans 16 residues. The CDR3 DNA reads TGTGCCAGCAGCGTAGGTTCCCAGGGGGCCCTCTACGAGCAGTACTTC. Its translation is CASSVGSQGALYEQYF.

The gene calls are TRBV30 and TRBJ2-1, with 9 bases identical to TRBD2. Germline V gene data show CDR1 as GTSNPN and CDR2 as SVGIG (reference sequence). The CDR3 sequence is 13 residues long. With 3 bases clipped from V and 9 bases from J, the junction kept 6 bases outside the gene matches. CDR3 amino acids: CAWRLAGSGEQFF. The CDR3, as DNA: TGTGCCTGGAGGCTAGCGGGAAGCGGTGAGCAGTTCTTC.